The T cell receptor (beta chain) described here comes from a study of blood T cell repertoires in COVID-19. The wider study: COVID-19 samples collected from the United States, Italy and Spain covered acute and convalescent phases. The cDNA or gDNA used as material had been derived from T cells, B-cell-depleted T cells, or PBMCs.

Per the study methods: For nucleated cells, counts were estimated from reference gene primer amplification. Some clones are missing from TCRdb's copy, which holds only in-frame ones; the method was immunoSEQ multiplex PCR. D and trimming were read from the DNA, whereas the V and J calls and clone size are those reported in that table. The sample holds about 41,000 clones; around 83% are singletons and the top ten take around 41%. The TCR comes from a woman of 80 years or more with active or convalescent COVID-19. Sample: peripheral blood.

Written as DNA, the CDR3 is TGTGCCAGCAGTTACCCAGGGAGGTACCAAGAGACCCAGTACTTC. It codes for CASSYPGRYQETQYF. The chain has TRBV6-5 and TRBJ2-5, with D possibly matching TRBD2 (6 bases). The CDR3 sequence is 15 residues long. Trimming took 2 bases from V and 0 from J, leaving 10 bases between them. Germline-derived CDR1 and CDR2 are MNHEY and SVGAGI.